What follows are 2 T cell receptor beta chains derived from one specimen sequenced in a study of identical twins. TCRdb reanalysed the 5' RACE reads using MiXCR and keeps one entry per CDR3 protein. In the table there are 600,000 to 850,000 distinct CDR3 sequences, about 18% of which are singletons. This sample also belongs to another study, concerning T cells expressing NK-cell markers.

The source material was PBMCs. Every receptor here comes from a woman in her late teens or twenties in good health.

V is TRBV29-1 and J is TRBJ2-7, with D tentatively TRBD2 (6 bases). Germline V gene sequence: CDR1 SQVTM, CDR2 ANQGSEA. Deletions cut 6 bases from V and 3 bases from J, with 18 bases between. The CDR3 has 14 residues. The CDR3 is CSVPSGTELYEQYF. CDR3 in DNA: TGCAGCGTGCCATCCGGGACTGAACTCTACGAGCAGTACTTC.

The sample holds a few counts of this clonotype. The chain's CDR3 is CASSYSWTGNTGELFF. In nucleotides, the CDR3 is TGTGCCAGCAGTTACTCCTGGACAGGGAACACCGGGGAGCTGTTTTTT. The chain couples TRBV6-5 to TRBJ2-2; TRBD1 aligns across 7 bases. The CDR3 covers 16 residues. Germline lookup yields CDR1 MNHEY and CDR2 SVGAGI. Trimming at V came to 0 bases and at J to 1 base, leaving 2 bases not matched to a gene.